This TCR beta chain was obtained from a study of T cells expressing NK-cell markers. In the study overall: It was sorted CD3+CD56-NKG2C+, CD3+CD56+NKG2C- and CD3+CD56+NKG2C+ T cells that provided the TCR beta repertoires.

Study conclusions and caveats: The study found these clonotypes also leading the CD3+CD56-NKG2C+ fraction in four donors.

As concerns this clonotype: Antigen: not known.

TCR beta libraries carry UMIs added by 5'RACE template switching. TCRdb re-called the 5' RACE reads and gives one entry per CDR3 protein, without DNA. The sample data list around 470,000 distinct CDR3 sequences. The CDR3 is 15 amino acids. From germline, CDR1 is MNHEY and CDR2 SMNVEV (reference sequence). V and J are TRBV27 and TRBJ2-3; TCRdb outputs TRBD1, but without DNA this stays unchecked. The clonotype was recovered from a woman aged 45 to 65 in good health. The sample taken for sequencing was blood T cells: a sorted CD56 or NKG2C T cell subset, CD4+ or CD8+ T cells, or bulk PBMC T cells (not recorded which). CDR3 region: CASSVNTGNADTQYF.